A single sample is the source of the 21 T cell receptor beta chains below, sequenced in a study of Ad26.COV2.S vaccination and SARS-CoV-2 variants. Indicated treatment: about 20 received Ad26.COV2.S at low or high dose, single or two shots; about 5 received placebo; per-sample allocation not given. Material that was analyzed had been drawn on day 63 after the first vaccine or placebo injection. The method was immunoSEQ multiplex PCR; TCRdb's version includes in-frame clones alone and lacks a portion of them. Among about 350,000 clones, approximately 86% were seen once, and the ten largest hold about 10%. This sample comprised peripheral blood, obtained in a trial of Ad26.COV2.S vaccine versus placebo. These receptor sequences come from a person aged 18-65 years who received the Ad26.COV2.S COVID-19 vaccine or a placebo.

The chain has TRBV5-4 and TRBJ2-3; 10 bases are shared with TRBD2. CDR3 size: 15 residues. Germline V gives CDR1 SGHNT, CDR2 YYREEE (reference sequence). The ends lost 1 base at V and 3 bases at J; junction bases unmatched: 2. CDR3 region: CASSLYSGRTDTQYF. CDR3 nucleotides: TGTGCCAGCAGCTTGTATAGCGGGAGGACAGATACGCAGTATTTT. The full variable domain, completed using reference TRBV5-4 and TRBJ2-3, is ETGVTQSPTHLIKTRGQQVTLRCSSQSGHNTVSWYQQALGQGPQFIFQYYREEENGRGNFPPRFSGLQFPNYSSELNVNALELDDSALYLCASSLYSGRTDTQYFGPGTRLTVL.

This clone appeared a single time. This chain uses TRBV6-6 with TRBJ2-7; TRBD1 might be the D (6 bases). CDR3 length: 15 amino acids. Trimming removed 2 bases at V and 0 bases at J, with 11 bases between. The V gene's germline CDR1 is MNHNY and CDR2 SVGAGI (reference sequence). CDR3 nucleotide sequence: TGTGCCAGCAGTTACGAACAGGGAACCTCCTACGAGCAGTACTTC. Its translation is CASSYEQGTSYEQYF.

This chain links TRBV7-9 with TRBJ1-1; the D is unclear. Trimming stripped 1 base from V and 0 bases from J, with 9 bases between. The CDR3 has 15 amino acids. Germline V gives CDR1 SEHNR, CDR2 FQNEAQ (reference sequence). The CDR3, as DNA: TGTGCCAGCAGCTTAGAGGGCGGAGTGAACACTGAAGCTTTCTTT. This sequence encodes CASSLEGGVNTEAFF.

The rearrangement joins TRBV11-2 to TRBJ2-7, with TRBD2 as a possible D gene (5 bases). The V gene's germline CDR1 is SGHAT and CDR2 FQNNGV. Trimming took 1 base from V and 3 from J, leaving 13 bases between them. This CDR3 has 15 residues. CDR3 protein: CASSLGEAGNYEQYF. The CDR3 DNA is TGTGCCAGCAGCTTAGGGGAAGCCGGGAACTACGAGCAGTACTTC.

V and J are TRBV4-3 and TRBJ2-3, with TRBD1 matching 9 bases. In germline, CDR1 is LGHNA, CDR2 YSLEER. There are 15 residues in the CDR3. V dropped 7 bases and J dropped 2; count of bases not matched to a gene: 7. The CDR3 loop is CASTTDRGNTDTQYF. CDR3 nucleotide sequence: TGCGCCAGCACTACAGACAGGGGGAACACAGATACGCAGTATTTT.

The V call is TRBV12-3 or TRBV12-4, the J call TRBJ1-2, with a possible D match to TRBD1 (5 bases). The CDR3 is 13 residues long. The V gene lost 5 bases and the J gene lost 7 bases, with 14 bases spanning the gap. The CDR3 spells CASSPSGGSGYTF. The CDR3 DNA follows: TGTGCCAGCAGTCCGTCGGGGGGAAGTGGCTACACCTTC.

This chain connects TRBV5-5 to TRBJ1-4; D is unresolved. The CDR3 totals 15 residues. CDR1 is SGHKS, CDR2 YYEKEE, per germline (reference sequence). Trimming cost V 7 bases and J 3 bases, with 16 bases left between them. DNA of the CDR3: TGTGCCAGCGGCCCGTCCGGCCGATCTAATGAAAAACTGTTTTTT. Protein sequence: CASGPSGRSNEKLFF.

The CDR3 region has the DNA TGTGCCTGGAGTCAGTTATACGAGCAGTACTTC. This gives the protein CAWSQLYEQYF. The rearrangement joins TRBV30 to TRBJ2-7, with unresolved D. V was cut by 2 bases and J by 4 bases, with 6 bases left in between. Looked up from germline, CDR1 is GTSNPN and CDR2 is SVGIG (reference sequence). The CDR3 is 11 amino acids.

The CDR3: CASSPTGGRETQYF. Here the CDR3 DNA reads TGTGCCAGTAGCCCCACAGGGGGGAGAGAGACCCAGTACTTC. The V call is TRBV19, the J call TRBJ2-5, with TRBD1 matching over 8 bases. In germline, CDR1 is LNHDA, CDR2 SQIVND (reference sequence). The CDR3 runs 14 residues. V shed 6 bases and J 4 bases; nucleotides not matched to a gene: 7.

Written as DNA, the CDR3 is TGTGCCAGCAGTTCCGGTGACAGCGGAATTAACTATGGCTACACCTTC. Encoded protein: CASSSGDSGINYGYTF. The chain links TRBV28 to TRBJ1-2; possible D gene TRBD1, 5 bases. This CDR3 has 16 residues. Germline CDR1 and CDR2: MDHEN and SYDVKM. V lost 4 bases and J 1 base, leaving 16 bases between the germline ends.

This clone has more than one count but fewer than ten. The chain couples TRBV2 to TRBJ1-1; D ambiguous. The CDR3 is made up of 13 amino acids. Trimming removed 4 bases from V and 5 bases from J, with 11 bases in between. Germline-derived CDR1 and CDR2 are SNHLY and FYNNEI. The DNA of the CDR3 is TGTGCCAGCAGTGGTGTGGGAGGGACTGAAGCTTTCTTT. Amino acid sequence: CASSGVGGTEAFF.

The chain couples TRBV11-2 to TRBJ2-1; D gene unclear. This CDR3 spans 14 amino acids. V was cut by 5 bases and J by 9 bases, with 17 bases left in between. Germline CDR1 is SGHAT and CDR2 is FQNNGV. The CDR3 is CASSPPGARGEQFF. Here the CDR3 DNA reads TGTGCCAGCAGCCCACCCGGCGCCCGCGGTGAGCAGTTCTTC.

CDR3 sequence: CASFLSTEAFF. The CDR3, as DNA: TGTGCCAGCTTTCTGAGCACTGAAGCTTTCTTT. This sequence joins TRBV6-5 and TRBJ1-1; the D is unclear. Germline CDR1 is MNHEY and CDR2 is SVGAGI. This CDR3 region has 11 residues. V was clipped by 8 bases and J by 4 bases, with 8 bases between them.

The rearrangement uses TRBV7-9 and TRBJ2-7, with 9 bases fitting TRBD1. CDR1 SEHNR and CDR2 FQNEAQ come from the germline V gene (reference sequence). The J segment lost 3 bases and the V segment lost 2 bases, leaving 5 bases of the junction unmatched. CDR3 length equals 15 residues. This chain's CDR3 is CASSLWGQGGYEQYF. The CDR3 region has the DNA TGTGCCAGCAGCTTATGGGGACAGGGCGGCTACGAGCAGTACTTC.

The rearrangement links TRBV5-1 to TRBJ2-3; 9 bases align to TRBD2. Germline assignment: CDR1 SGHRS and CDR2 YFSETQ. V gave up 1 base and J gave up 3 bases; unmatched junction bases: 3. The CDR3 is made up of 15 amino acids. This CDR3 reads CASSLLGLATDTQYF. The CDR3 DNA reads as TGCGCCAGCAGCTTGTTGGGACTAGCTACAGATACGCAGTATTTT. The variable domain in full, completed from reference TRBV5-1 and TRBJ2-3, reads KAGVTQTPRYLIKTRGQQVTLSCSPISGHRSVSWYQQTPGQGLQFLFEYFSETQRNKGNFPGRFSGRQFSNSRSEMNVSTLELGDSALYLCASSLLGLATDTQYFGPGTRLTVL.

The chain is built from TRBV28 and TRBJ2-1; TRBD2 might be the D (6 bases). This CDR3 is built from 14 residues. Germline CDR1 reads MDHEN; CDR2 reads SYDVKM. Trimming shortened V by 2 bases and J by 6 bases, and 11 bases separated the two germline ends. CDR3: CASSLGDWGNEQFF. CDR3 in DNA: TGTGCCAGCAGTTTAGGGGACTGGGGCAATGAGCAGTTCTTC.

The V and J genes are TRBV9 and TRBJ2-3; D ambiguous. The CDR3 spans 15 residues. The germline V and J ends were trimmed by 0 bases and 2 bases, with 10 bases remaining between them. Looked up from germline, CDR1 is SGDLS and CDR2 is YYNGEE. The CDR3 bases are TGTGCCAGCAGCGTAGGGGCCATAATCACAGATACGCAGTATTTT. It codes for CASSVGAIITDTQYF.

The chain combines TRBV14 with TRBJ2-5; D uncertain. Germline lookup yields CDR1 SGHDN and CDR2 FVKESK. V was cut by 2 bases and J by 5 bases, with 6 bases left in between. CDR3 size: 12 residues. The CDR3 reads CASSQFRETQYF. In nucleotides, the CDR3 is TGTGCCAGCAGCCAATTTAGGGAGACCCAGTACTTC.

This chain links TRBV7-9 with TRBJ1-5; D might be TRBD1 (6 bases). Trimming took 3 bases from V and 5 from J, leaving 11 bases between them. The CDR3 consists of 14 residues. CDR1 is SEHNR and CDR2 is FQNEAQ in the germline V gene (reference sequence). The CDR3 sequence is CASSLGQGHQPQHF. Here the CDR3 DNA reads TGTGCCAGCAGCTTGGGGCAGGGGCATCAGCCCCAGCATTTT.

The chain uses TRBV6-2 or TRBV6-3 and TRBJ1-1, with D uncertain. The CDR3 spans 13 residues. In germline, CDR1 is MNHEY, CDR2 SVGEGT. Trimming shortened V by 2 bases and J by 1 base, and 5 bases separated the two germline ends. CDR3 loop: CASSYAKNTEAFF. CDR3 nucleotide sequence: TGTGCCAGCAGTTACGCCAAGAACACTGAAGCTTTCTTT.

This rearrangement joins TRBV12-2 to TRBJ1-5. TRBV12-2 has pseudogene status. This CDR3 comprises 15 residues. CDR3 DNA sequence: TGTGCAAGTCGCTTAGTTCCGGAGGGCAATCAGCCCCAGCATTTT. Translating gives CASRLVPEGNQPQHF.